Listed here are 31 T cell receptor delta chains from one sample, sequenced in a study of human gamma delta and Vdelta1 T cells. With CATT, TCRdb re-called clones from the PCR reads. In the table there are about 6,100 delta-chain clones, roughly a tenth of which are singletons. Input material: naive CD27+ Vdelta1 gamma-delta T cells from blood. These receptors came from a human donor in good health.

As for this clone: This may stem from a read error, because a much larger clone lies one nucleotide away. The chain employs TRDV1 and TRDJ1; 9 bases line up with TRDD3. The germline CDR1 and CDR2 sequences are TSWWSYY and QGS. V trimming: 0 bases; J trimming: 3 bases; junction bases outside the gene matches: 23. The length of the CDR3 is 22 residues. The CDR3 sequence is CALGELHLRRNWGTRSPDKLIF. The CDR3 nucleotides read TGTGCTCTTGGGGAACTCCACCTACGCCGGAACTGGGGGACACGCTCCCCCGATAAACTCATCTTT.

Concerning this clone: Just one base apart from a much larger clone, this may be a read error. The sample holds other DNA sequences that translate to the same CDR3. This sequence joins TRDV1 and TRDJ1; D is possibly TRDD2 or TRDD3 (5 bases each). The CDR3 covers 21 residues. Per the germline V gene, CDR1 is TSWWSYY and CDR2 is QGS. Here the CDR3 DNA reads TGTGCTCTCGGGGAACTACGTGCCCTTCGGGGGTCTCTTCGGGGCACCGATAAACTCATCTTT. Encoded protein: CALGELRALRGSLRGTDKLIF.

With respect to this clone: TCRdb assigns this DNA the protein of a much larger clone, which departs from its translation at residue 9; this likely reflects a read error, and the protein shown comes from translating the DNA. The gene calls are TRDV1 and TRDJ1; D may be TRDD3 (6 bases). The CDR3 totals 20 residues. V was pared by 4 bases and J by 2 bases, with 29 bases between. CDR1 is TSWWSYY and CDR2 is QGS in the germline V gene. CDR3 coding DNA: TGTGCTCTTGGGGCCCATCACTTTCCCTCGCGATGGGGGTCAACCGATAAACTCATCTTT. Protein product: CALGAHHFPSRWGSTDKLIF.

In the case of this clone: This probably arose from a read error, given a far larger clone one base away. The chain is built from TRDV2 and TRDJ1; the D gene is possibly TRDD3 (6 bases). The CDR3 is 12 amino acids. CDR1 and CDR2 (germline): GEAIGNYY, EKD. CDR3 DNA: TGTGCCTGTGCCACCTGGGGTATTAAACTCATCTTT. Its protein is CACATWGIKLIF.

This clone was counted ten times or more. It is likely a read error: a sequence one base away is far more abundant. Within the sample, other DNA sequences also encode this same CDR3. The chain employs TRDV1 and TRDJ1; D unresolved. With 0 bases removed from V and 0 bases from J, the gap between germline ends came to 11 bases. Germline loops: CDR1 TSWWSYY, CDR2 QGS. The CDR3 sequence is 16 residues long. CDR3 DNA sequence: TGTGCTCTTGGGGAACTCGCCCCCGACTACACCGATAAACTCATCTTT. This gives the protein CALGELAPDYTDKLIF.

The sample holds a few counts of this clone. A read error is likely here: a far larger clone is one base away. Other DNA sequences from this sample encode an identical CDR3 as well. V usage is TRDV1 and J usage is TRDJ1, with D hard to call. The CDR3 sequence is 17 residues long. Germline CDR1 is TSWWSYY and CDR2 is QGS. CDR3 DNA sequence: TGTGCTCTTGGGGAACTAGGCAAGTCCTTGTACACTGATAAACTCATCTTT. Translating it yields CALGELGKSLYTDKLIF.

With regard to this clone: Translating this DNA gives a protein that differs at residue 6 from the TCRdb one, which belongs to a much larger clone; a read error is likely, and the protein shown is this translation. The chain recombines TRDV1 with TRDJ1; no firm D call. Trimming stripped 1 base from V and 0 bases from J, with 15 bases between. The CDR3 is made up of 17 amino acids. Germline CDR1 TSWWSYY, CDR2 QGS. CDR3 amino acids: CALGERGKSLYTDKLIF. The CDR3 nucleotides read TGTGCTCTTGGGGAACGAGGCAAGTCCTTGTACACCGATAAACTCATCTTT.

As to this clone: A much bigger clone sits one base away, suggesting this may be a read error. This CDR3 is also generated by other DNA sequences in the sample. V usage is TRDV1 and J usage is TRDJ1, with TRDD3 matching 8 bases. This CDR3 is 19 amino acids long. Germline lookup yields CDR1 TSWWSYY and CDR2 QGS. The CDR3 sequence is CALGGHPLPGGPYTDKLIF. As DNA, the CDR3 is TGTGCTCTTGGGGGTCATCCACTACCTGGGGGACCTTACACCGATAAACTCATCTTC.

This clone came up a few times. The chain couples TRDV1 to TRDJ1; 11 bases map to TRDD3. The germline CDR1 and CDR2 sequences are TSWWSYY and QGS. This CDR3 has 20 residues. The V gene end was trimmed by 1 base and the J gene end by 2 bases; junction bases not matched to a gene: 15. CDR3 DNA: TGTGCTCTTGGGGAACGGCCTTCCTACTTATGGGGGATACGGACCGATAAACTCATCTTT. The encoded protein is CALGERPSYLWGIRTDKLIF.

As to this clone: This may be a read error, as it is one base from a much larger clone. The genes are TRDV1 and TRDJ1; 12 bases match TRDD3. This CDR3 region has 26 residues. J was trimmed by 8 bases and V by 3 bases; bases with no gene match: 40. Germline CDR1 TSWWSYY, CDR2 QGS. CDR3 bases: TGTGCTCTTGGGGAGTTCACTCCCGACCCGGACGTACTGGGGGATACACGGGACCGTAACAATATAAAACTCATCTTT. Translated: CALGEFTPDPDVLGDTRDRNNIKLIF.

This clone was seen a few times. A much larger clone is a single base away; this may be a read error. This chain links TRDV1 with TRDJ1, with D unclear. This CDR3 contains 14 residues. CDR1 TSWWSYY and CDR2 QGS come from the germline V gene. Trimming cost V 5 bases and J 9 bases, with 19 bases left between them. The CDR3 here is CALGTGGVTCQLIF. The CDR3, as DNA: TGTGCTCTTGGGACCGGCGGGGTAACCTGCCAACTCATCTTT.

This clone was found many times. The V call is TRDV1, the J call TRDJ1; 9 bases fit TRDD3. Trimming took 0 bases from V and 7 from J; bases not matched to a gene: 33. Germline CDR1 and CDR2: TSWWSYY and QGS. There are 24 residues in the CDR3. This CDR3 reads CALGELRAPSFHPDRGILIGKLIF. The CDR3 DNA reads as TGTGCTCTTGGGGAACTAAGGGCGCCTTCCTTCCATCCGGACAGGGGGATACTGATCGGTAAACTCATCTTT.

By share, this clone counts as large (0.1 to 1%). Other nucleotide sequences in the sample specify the same CDR3. V is TRDV2 and J is TRDJ3; D is unresolved. The CDR3 has 14 amino acids. Per germline, CDR1 GEAIGNYY and CDR2 EKD. For the CDR3, the DNA is TGTGCTAGTCGGGGTACCTGGGACACCCGACAGATGTTTTTC. Translating it yields CASRGTWDTRQMFF.

This clone is judged large. Additional DNA sequences in this sample encode the identical CDR3. The V gene is TRDV2, the J gene TRDJ1; 10 bases line up with TRDD3. CDR1 is GEAIGNYY and CDR2 is EKD in the germline V gene. Germline trimming cut 5 bases from V and 9 bases from J; bases unmatched to any gene: 11. CDR3 length equals 14 residues. The CDR3 nucleotides are TGTGCCTGTGCCAGTACTGGGGGATCGATCCAACTCATCTTT. Translating gives CACASTGGSIQLIF.

This clone was seen more than once but under ten times. The chain joins TRDV1 to TRDJ1; 8 positions match TRDD3. Looked up from germline, CDR1 is TSWWSYY and CDR2 is QGS. The V segment lost 0 bases and the J segment 0 bases; nucleotides outside the gene matches: 21. The length of the CDR3 is 22 residues. Written as DNA, the CDR3 is TGTGCTCTTGGGGAACTAAGAAGGACATCGTGGCGTACTGGGGGTCACACCGATAAACTCATCTTT. Translating it yields CALGELRRTSWRTGGHTDKLIF.

This clone is labeled medium-sized. The chain uses TRDV1 and TRDJ1, with 7 bases aligning to TRDD2. Germline values: CDR1 TSWWSYY, CDR2 QGS. The CDR3 totals 19 residues. V lost 5 bases, J lost 7 bases, and 25 bases stayed unmatched. CDR3 residues: CALGFVPTHRADKGFKLIF. The CDR3 bases are TGTGCTCTTGGGTTCGTTCCTACACATCGGGCGGATAAGGGGTTTAAACTCATCTTT.

At least ten counts were recorded for this clone. The rearrangement joins TRDV1 to TRDJ1; TRDD3 aligns across 8 bases. The CDR3 extends over 21 amino acids. Losses at the gene ends were 3 bases for V and 0 bases for J; bases not matched to a gene: 21. The germline V gene has CDR1 TSWWSYY and CDR2 QGS. CDR3 sequence reads: CALGDQSRFTGGWKYTDKLIF. The CDR3 bases are TGTGCTCTTGGGGATCAAAGCCGTTTTACTGGGGGGTGGAAGTACACCGATAAACTCATCTTT.

The chain uses TRDV1 and TRDJ1; D is perhaps TRDD2 or TRDD3 (5 bases each). With 5 bases removed from V and 0 bases from J, the gap between germline ends came to 67 bases. CDR3 length: 33 amino acids. Germline V lookup: CDR1 TSWWSYY, CDR2 QGS. The CDR3 bases are TGTGCTCTTGGGTCACACAGACGCCACCAATCCCTACCGGGGACCCCGGAGCGTGCTCTACGTCTACCCCGGAGCGTGTACACCGATAAACTCATCTTT. Its translation: CALGSHRRHQSLPGTPERALRLPRSVYTDKLIF.

Relative to its sample, this clone is large (0.1 to 1%). Other DNA sequences from this sample encode an identical CDR3 as well. This chain connects TRDV1 to TRDJ1, with 13 bases identical to TRDD3. The length of the CDR3 is 21 residues. Unmatched junction bases numbered 18, after V lost 2 bases and J lost 3 bases. Germline V gene sequence: CDR1 TSWWSYY, CDR2 QGS. The CDR3 nucleotides are TGTGCTCTTGGGGAAGCTCATTCGGGGTACTGGGGGATACGAAGTCCCGATAAACTCATCTTT. Protein sequence: CALGEAHSGYWGIRSPDKLIF.

This clone was seen a handful of times. A far larger clone lies a single base away; this is likely a read error. The identical CDR3 is also encoded by other nucleotide sequences in the sample. The genes are TRDV1 and TRDJ1; possibly TRDD3 for D (5 bases). In germline, CDR1 is TSWWSYY, CDR2 QGS. The CDR3 totals 15 residues. The CDR3 nucleotides are TGTGCTCTTGGGAGACCTGGGAGGTACACAGATAAACTCATCTTT. Its protein is CALGRPGRYTDKLIF.

A remark on this clone: Other DNA sequences within the sample encode an identical CDR3. The V call is TRDV1, the J call TRDJ1; 10 bases map to TRDD3. The germline CDR1 and CDR2 sequences are TSWWSYY and QGS. With V trimmed by 2 bases and J by 5 bases, 29 bases remained unmatched. The CDR3 runs to 23 residues. The chain's CDR3 is CALGERPRPSFRTGGSGGDKLIF. The CDR3 nucleotides read TGTGCTCTTGGGGAAAGGCCTAGGCCTTCCTTTCGTACTGGGGGATCCGGGGGGGATAAACTCATCTTT.

This clone rates as medium-sized (0.01 to 0.1%). The identical CDR3 is also encoded by other nucleotide sequences in the sample. V and J are TRDV1 and TRDJ1; 7 bases match TRDD3. Germline trimming cut 4 bases from V and 0 bases from J; bases unmatched to any gene: 20. The CDR3 extends over 20 amino acids. Per the germline V gene, CDR1 is TSWWSYY and CDR2 is QGS. This CDR3 is CALGVAPFRGTGAYTDKLIF. Written as DNA, the CDR3 is TGTGCTCTTGGGGTCGCACCTTTCAGGGGGACTGGGGCCTACACCGATAAACTCATCTTT.

This clone was counted a few times. A far larger clone lies a single base away; this is likely a read error. V gene TRDV1 combines with J gene TRDJ1; D uncertain. The length of the CDR3 is 21 residues. Germline V gene sequence: CDR1 TSWWSYY, CDR2 QGS. CDR3 coding DNA: TGTGCTCTTGGGAAACTGTCCAGAAGGCAAGGCCCATTGTCTTTCACCGATAAACTCATCTTT. Translated, it gives CALGKLSRRQGPLSFTDKLIF.

In this sample, this clone turned up many times. This rearrangement joins TRDV1 to TRDJ1, with D unresolved. Germline V lookup: CDR1 TSWWSYY, CDR2 QGS. The CDR3 loop spans 15 amino acids. The ends were cut back, 1 base at V and 7 bases at J, with 16 bases in the middle. CDR3 sequence reads: CALGERRRDGVKLIF. Here the CDR3 DNA reads TGTGCTCTTGGGGAACGCCGACGAGACGGGGTTAAACTCATCTTT.

This clone was recorded a few times. A single base separates this from a much larger clone, so it may be a read error. The chain employs TRDV1 and TRDJ1, with 12 bases aligning to TRDD3. CDR1 and CDR2 (germline): TSWWSYY, QGS. V trimming: 7 bases; J trimming: 0 bases; junction bases outside the gene matches: 27. The CDR3 is 23 residues long. The CDR3 protein is CALESRGFLTGGYRTAYTDKLIF. In DNA, the CDR3 is TGTGCTCTTGAGTCCAGAGGGTTCCTCACTGGGGGATACCGCACAGCGTACACCGATAAACTCATCTTT.

By frequency in the sample, this clone is medium-sized. The chain is built from TRDV1 and TRDJ1, with TRDD3 identical over 9 bases. This CDR3 region has 22 residues. Trimming cost V 0 bases and J 0 bases; bases outside gene matches: 20. In germline, CDR1 is TSWWSYY, CDR2 QGS. This chain's CDR3 is CALGELILKGGYRRSYTDKLIF. CDR3 nucleotide sequence: TGTGCTCTTGGGGAACTTATCCTTAAGGGGGGATACAGACGATCGTACACCGATAAACTCATCTTT.

This chain connects TRDV1 to TRDJ1; no firm D call. V was clipped by 4 bases and J by 5 bases, with 20 bases between them. Germline CDR1 reads TSWWSYY; CDR2 reads QGS. The CDR3 is 16 amino acids. DNA for the CDR3: TGTGCTCTTGGGGGCCGGGGCCTTTCCCCTTTTGATAAACTCATCTTT. This codes for CALGGRGLSPFDKLIF.

The V and J genes are TRDV1 and TRDJ1; 13 bases line up with TRDD3. This CDR3 spans 18 amino acids. V was clipped by 6 bases and J by 7 bases; unmatched bases: 17. CDR1 and CDR2 from the germline V gene are TSWWSYY and QGS. The CDR3 is CALGLVRTGGYGGGKLIF. CDR3 nucleotides: TGTGCTCTTGGATTGGTACGTACTGGGGGATACGGAGGGGGTAAACTCATCTTT.

To note about this clone: A read error is likely here: a far larger clone is one base away. The chain uses TRDV1 and TRDJ1; 11 nucleotides agree with TRDD3. V dropped 2 bases and J dropped 3; count of bases not matched to a gene: 26. Germline CDR1 and CDR2: TSWWSYY and QGS. The CDR3 extends over 23 amino acids. CDR3 nucleotides: TGTGCTCTTGGGGAAGGTCGGTTGAACTTTCTGGGGGATACTTCGAAGTACCCCGATAAACTCATCTTT. It encodes CALGEGRLNFLGDTSKYPDKLIF.

This clone is labeled as medium-sized (0.01 to 0.1%). This specimen includes other DNA sequences encoding the same CDR3. The rearrangement joins TRDV1 to TRDJ1; D perhaps matches TRDD3 (6 bases). Germline values: CDR1 TSWWSYY, CDR2 QGS. The CDR3 spans 21 residues. Trimming removed 10 bases at V and 0 bases at J, with 36 bases between. The CDR3: CAPAYFAKTLPGEWYTDKLIF. In nucleotides, the CDR3 is TGTGCTCCCGCCTACTTCGCTAAAACTCTCCCTGGGGAATGGTACACCGATAAACTCATCTTT.

This clone appeared a few times. The gene calls are TRDV1 and TRDJ1, with TRDD2 matching 7 bases. CDR1 and CDR2 (germline): TSWWSYY, QGS. The ends lost 5 bases at V and 0 bases at J; junction bases unmatched: 33. The CDR3 covers 24 residues. The CDR3 coding sequence is TGTGCTCTTGGGAATTCCCACCTTCCTCCCTTACGACCAGGCCTGGTGAGAAACACCGATAAACTCATCTTT. Encoded protein: CALGNSHLPPLRPGLVRNTDKLIF.